These 17 T cell receptor beta chains share one sample of origin, sequenced in a study of CD8+ T cells in alopecia areata. Following extraction, RNA underwent reverse transcription to cDNA, which served as the sequencing template. Repertoires were generated with immunoSEQ multiplex PCR, while TCRdb's copy carries only in-frame clones and drops some. The sample consists of roughly 120,000 clones, about 60% of them appearing once. The sample taken for sequencing was CD4+ T cells sorted from blood. All receptors derive from a human donor in good health.

This chain links TRBV5-4 with TRBJ2-5; D tentatively fits TRBD1 or TRBD2 (5 bases each). Per the germline V gene, CDR1 is SGHNT and CDR2 is YYREEE (reference sequence). This CDR3 region has 15 residues. The V end lost 0 bases, the J end lost 1 base, and 10 bases lay between the germline ends. CDR3 DNA: TGTGCCAGCAGCTTGGCACCCGGGACCCAAGAGACCCAGTACTTC. Translated, it gives CASSLAPGTQETQYF.

The chain recombines TRBV5-1 with TRBJ2-3; D is ambiguous. Germline CDR1 is SGHRS and CDR2 is YFSETQ. The CDR3 extends over 14 amino acids. V lost 4 bases and J lost 2, with 11 bases in between. The CDR3 region has the DNA TGCGCCAGCAGCGCGACGGATTTCACAGATACGCAGTATTTT. This encodes CASSATDFTDTQYF.

The rearrangement links TRBV29-1 to TRBJ2-1, with TRBD2 matching over 7 bases. J gave up 3 bases and V 3 bases, and 5 bases lay outside the gene matches. The CDR3 consists of 14 residues. The germline V gene has CDR1 SQVTM and CDR2 ANQGSEA. Here the CDR3 reads CSVDGRGIYNEQFF. CDR3 coding DNA: TGCAGCGTTGATGGGCGGGGGATCTACAATGAGCAGTTCTTC.

The chain uses TRBV7-2 and TRBJ2-7; D uncertain. The V end lost 2 bases, the J end lost 2 bases, and 13 bases lay between the germline ends. The CDR3 extends over 15 amino acids. Germline values: CDR1 SGHTA, CDR2 FQGNSA. CDR3 in amino acids: CASSLPRWYPYEQYF. CDR3 nucleotide sequence: TGTGCCAGCAGCTTACCTCGTTGGTATCCCTACGAGCAGTACTTC.

The chain couples TRBV7-9 to TRBJ1-2; 7 bases map to TRBD1. Trimming removed 5 bases from V and 5 bases from J; junction bases left unmatched: 11. CDR1 and CDR2 from the germline V gene are SEHNR and FQNEAQ (reference sequence). The CDR3 spans 15 residues. CDR3 nucleotide sequence: TGTGCCAGCAGCCTGGTGGCAGGGGGTAATTATGGCTACACCTTC. Translating gives CASSLVAGGNYGYTF.

The chain employs TRBV6-5 and TRBJ2-7; 9 bases match TRBD1. V was pared by 6 bases and J by 3 bases, with 6 bases of the junction left unmatched. Germline CDR1 reads MNHEY; CDR2 reads SVGAGI. The CDR3 length is 14 residues. The CDR3 DNA reads TGTGCCAGCAGGCCGGGACAGGGACTCTACGAGCAGTACTTC. This translates into CASRPGQGLYEQYF.

The chain links TRBV29-1 to TRBJ1-1; D is undetermined. CDR3 size: 11 residues. The germline CDR1 and CDR2 sequences are SQVTM and ANQGSEA. The V and J ends lost 4 bases and 2 bases respectively, with 5 bases between them. The CDR3 bases are TGCAGCGTTGGACAAAACACTGAAGCTTTCTTT. It translates to CSVGQNTEAFF.

This clone was recorded a few times. The J gene is TRBJ2-4, the V gene TRBV4-1, with 13 bases identical to TRBD2. The CDR3 has 18 amino acids. The trim removed 1 base at V and 0 bases at J, leaving 3 bases unmatched. Germline V lookup: CDR1 MGHRA, CDR2 YSYEKL. The DNA of the CDR3 is TGCGCCAGCAGCCAAGGACTAGCGGGGGGTCTAGCCAAAAACATTCAGTACTTC. Its translation: CASSQGLAGGLAKNIQYF.

This clone was seen a handful of times. V usage is TRBV9 and J usage is TRBJ2-4; D is undetermined. Per the germline V gene, CDR1 is SGDLS and CDR2 is YYNGEE. Trimming removed 3 bases at V and 7 bases at J, with 8 bases between. This CDR3 is built from 12 residues. CDR3 in DNA: TGTGCCAGCAGCGGCTCTGGGAACATTCAGTACTTC. Amino acids: CASSGSGNIQYF.

The chain uses TRBV10-3 and TRBJ2-7; TRBD1 agrees at 11 bases. V trimming: 6 bases; J trimming: 5 bases; junction bases outside the gene matches: 6. The CDR3 is 14 amino acids. CDR1 is ENHRY, CDR2 SYGVKD, per germline. CDR3 amino acids: CAISEGTGGHEQYF. CDR3 bases: TGTGCCATCAGCGAAGGGACAGGGGGGCACGAGCAGTACTTC.

Relative to its sample, this clone is medium-sized. Other DNA sequences in this specimen translate into the identical CDR3. The chain carries TRBV10-3 and TRBJ2-6; a weak D match, TRBD1 (6 bases). CDR3 length: 14 amino acids. CDR1 is ENHRY, CDR2 SYGVKD, per germline. V was clipped by 6 bases and J by 0 bases, with 6 bases between them. CDR3 in amino acids: CAIRDSSGANVLTF. The DNA of the CDR3 is TGTGCCATCAGGGACAGCTCTGGGGCCAACGTCCTGACTTTC.

The chain links TRBV30 to TRBJ1-1, with D unresolved. Germline V lookup: CDR1 GTSNPN, CDR2 SVGIG (reference sequence). V gave up 8 bases and J gave up 0 bases, with 13 bases separating them. There are 13 residues in the CDR3. The CDR3 loop is CAKESSLNTEAFF. DNA for the CDR3: TGTGCCAAAGAGTCCTCCCTGAACACTGAAGCTTTCTTT.

V gene TRBV7-9 combines with J gene TRBJ2-3, with 10 bases identical to TRBD1. The germline gives CDR1 SEHNR, CDR2 FQNEAQ (reference sequence). Germline trimming cut 5 bases from V and 0 bases from J; bases unmatched to any gene: 5. CDR3 length: 16 residues. As DNA, the CDR3 is TGTGCCAGCAGCCCGCCGGGACAGGGGAGCACAGATACGCAGTATTTT. It encodes CASSPPGQGSTDTQYF. Variable domain in full (rest from reference TRBV7-9 and TRBJ2-3): DTGVSQNPRHKITKRGQNVTFRCDPISEHNRLYWYRQTLGQGPEFLTYFQNEAQLEKSRLLSDRFSAERPKGSFSTLEIQRTEQGDSAMYLCASSPPGQGSTDTQYFGPGTRLTVL.

In DNA form, the CDR3 reads TGTGCCAGCAGCTCCCGTCGAGCCCGGGGCACAGATACGCAGTATTTT. Its protein is CASSSRRARGTDTQYF. The chain carries TRBV7-9 and TRBJ2-3; no clear D gene. The CDR3 totals 16 residues. Germline V gene data show CDR1 as SEHNR and CDR2 as FQNEAQ (reference sequence). V was shortened by 4 bases and J by 1 base, with 15 bases between the two germline ends.

CDR3 protein: CAWRVTGLMNTEAFF. CDR3 bases: TGTGCCTGGAGGGTAACAGGGCTCATGAACACTGAAGCTTTCTTT. The chain employs TRBV30 and TRBJ1-1, with a tentative D call TRBD1 (6 bases). This CDR3 is built from 15 residues. Germline CDR1 GTSNPN, CDR2 SVGIG (reference sequence). Trimming removed 3 bases at V and 0 bases at J, with 14 bases between.

The V call is TRBV7-8, the J call TRBJ1-2; D not resolved. Germline CDR1 reads SGHVS; CDR2 reads FQNEAQ. V was trimmed by 8 bases and J by 0 bases, leaving 10 bases between them. The CDR3 totals 13 residues. The CDR3 reads CASAPRANYGYTF. In nucleotides, the CDR3 is TGTGCCAGCGCACCAAGAGCTAACTATGGCTACACCTTC. The full variable domain, its missing parts supplied by reference TRBV7-8 and TRBJ1-2, is GAGVSQSPRYKVAKRGQDVALRCDPISGHVSLFWYQQALGQGPEFLTYFQNEAQLDKSGLPSDRFFAERPEGSVSTLKIQRTQQEDSAVYLCASAPRANYGYTFGSGTRLTVV.

The rearrangement joins TRBV6-6 to TRBJ2-3; the match to TRBD1 covers 9 bases. The CDR3 sequence is 15 residues long. Germline loops: CDR1 MNHNY, CDR2 SVGAGI (reference sequence). The V segment lost 2 bases and the J segment 2 bases; nucleotides outside the gene matches: 2. This chain's CDR3 is CASSYRQGVTDTQYF. The CDR3 DNA reads TGTGCCAGCAGTTACAGACAGGGGGTCACAGATACGCAGTATTTT.